This T cell receptor beta chain derives from a study of monozygotic twins with inflammatory bowel disease. CDR1 and CDR2 (germline): SGHTA, FQGNSA. This CDR3 region has 13 residues. Of note for this clonotype: Its antigen is unknown.

General study results and limits: Among IBD patients, fewer clonotypes were shared with others than among healthy twins, especially with disease activity.

TCRdb reprocessed the 5' RACE reads and keeps a single row for each CDR3 protein, giving no DNA. Listed are over 130,000 distinct CDR3 sequences; 2% to 3% falls within the top ten. Blood was drawn once per donor, and each sample measured under 3 ml. Blood samples, whole and unsorted for T cells, yielded the isolated total RNA. V usage is TRBV7-2 and J usage is TRBJ2-7. The sequencing input was blood. This clonotype was obtained from a human donor with ulcerative colitis or Crohn's disease, or a healthy co-twin of an affected twin (not recorded which). CDR3 loop: CASSLALSYEQYF.